Sequencing of this TCR beta chain was carried out in a study of ipilimumab plus nivolumab after autologous stem cell transplantation. Patients got ipilimumab 1 mg/kg beginning 14 to 28 days post-transplant. Patients got 3 mg/kg IV nivolumab weeks 1, 4, 7, 10, then biweekly through week 26. Germline values: CDR1 SGHVS, CDR2 FQNEAQ. With 2 bases clipped from V and 7 bases from J, the junction kept 8 bases outside the gene matches. The CDR3 spans 16 residues. TCRdb's copy holds only in-frame clones and misses some; the assay was immunoSEQ multiplex PCR. The table includes around 20,000 clones, around four fifths detected once.

This sequence was found in a male donor with diffuse large B-cell lymphoma. The V gene is TRBV7-8, the J gene TRBJ1-2; 12 bases fit TRBD1. The sample consisted of PBMCs, taken in a trial of ipilimumab plus nivolumab as post-transplant consolidation. The CDR3: CASSLLLRDRGPGYTF. CDR3 nucleotides: TGTGCCAGCAGCTTACTCCTCCGGGACAGGGGGCCTGGCTACACCTTC.